This record covers a single T cell receptor beta chain. The data were obtained in a study of blood T cell repertoires in COVID-19. Study-wide context: The United States, Italy and Spain were the sources of the acute and convalescent COVID-19 samples. PBMCs, B-cell-depleted T cells, or T cells were the source of the cDNA or gDNA that made up the material.

Per the authors' pipeline: Nucleated cell counts were estimated from reference gene primer amplification. TCRdb's copy holds only in-frame clones and misses some; the assay was immunoSEQ multiplex PCR. V and J calls and clone size are as listed in that table; D and trimming were resolved from the DNA. The sample yields about 150,000 clones, approximately 88% seen once. The V segment lost 6 bases and the J segment 6 bases; nucleotides outside the gene matches: 6. The CDR3 sequence is 14 residues long. The germline V gene encodes CDR1 SNHLY and CDR2 FYNNEI. The rearrangement links TRBV2 to TRBJ2-1; the match to TRBD1 covers 9 bases. This TCR was sampled from a man in his 60s with active or convalescent COVID-19. The sequencing input was peripheral blood. This CDR3 reads CASRGGQGFNEQFF. CDR3 in DNA: TGTGCCAGCAGGGGTGGACAGGGGTTCAATGAGCAGTTCTTC.